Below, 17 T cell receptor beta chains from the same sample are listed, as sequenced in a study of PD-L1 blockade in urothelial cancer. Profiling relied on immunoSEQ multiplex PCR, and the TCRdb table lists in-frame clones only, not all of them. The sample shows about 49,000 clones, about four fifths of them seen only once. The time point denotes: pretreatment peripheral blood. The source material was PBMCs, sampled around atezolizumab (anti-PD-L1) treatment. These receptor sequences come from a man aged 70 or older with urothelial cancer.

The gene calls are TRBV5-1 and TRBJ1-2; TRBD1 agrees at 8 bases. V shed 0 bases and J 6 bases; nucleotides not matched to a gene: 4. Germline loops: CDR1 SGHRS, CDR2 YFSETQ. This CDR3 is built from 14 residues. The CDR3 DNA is TGCGCCAGCAGCTTGGGGGTGACAGGGGATGGCTACACCTTC. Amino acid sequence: CASSLGVTGDGYTF.

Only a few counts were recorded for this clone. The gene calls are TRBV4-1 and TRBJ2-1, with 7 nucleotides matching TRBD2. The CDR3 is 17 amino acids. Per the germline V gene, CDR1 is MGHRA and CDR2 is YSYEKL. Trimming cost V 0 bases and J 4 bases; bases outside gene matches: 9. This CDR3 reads CASSQDPETSSYNEQFF. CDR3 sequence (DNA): TGCGCCAGCAGCCAAGATCCGGAGACTAGCAGTTACAATGAGCAGTTCTTC.

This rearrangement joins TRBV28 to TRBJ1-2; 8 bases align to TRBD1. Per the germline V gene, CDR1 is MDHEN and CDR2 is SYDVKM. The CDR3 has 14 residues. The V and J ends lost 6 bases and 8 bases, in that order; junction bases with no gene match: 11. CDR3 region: CASRLPDRGGGYTF. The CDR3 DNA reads TGTGCCAGCAGGCTCCCCGACAGGGGTGGCGGCTACACCTTC.

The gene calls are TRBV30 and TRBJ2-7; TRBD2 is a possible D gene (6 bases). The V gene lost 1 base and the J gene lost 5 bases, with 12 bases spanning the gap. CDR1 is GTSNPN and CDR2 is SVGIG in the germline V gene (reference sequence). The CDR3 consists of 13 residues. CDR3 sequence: CAWSAGVGDEQYF. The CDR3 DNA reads TGTGCCTGGAGTGCGGGGGTAGGTGACGAGCAGTACTTC.

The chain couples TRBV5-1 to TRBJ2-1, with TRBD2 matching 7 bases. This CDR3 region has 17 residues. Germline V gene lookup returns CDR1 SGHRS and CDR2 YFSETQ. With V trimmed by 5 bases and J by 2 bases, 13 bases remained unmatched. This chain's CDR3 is CASRKATSLTPYNEQFF. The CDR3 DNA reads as TGCGCCAGCAGAAAGGCGACTAGCCTAACTCCCTACAATGAGCAGTTCTTC.

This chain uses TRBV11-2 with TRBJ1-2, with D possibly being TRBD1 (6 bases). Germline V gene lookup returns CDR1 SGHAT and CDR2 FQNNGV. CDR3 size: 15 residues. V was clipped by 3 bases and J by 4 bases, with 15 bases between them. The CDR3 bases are TGTGCCAGCAGCTTGGCGGGGGGCGGGCCCTATGGCTACACCTTC. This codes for CASSLAGGGPYGYTF.

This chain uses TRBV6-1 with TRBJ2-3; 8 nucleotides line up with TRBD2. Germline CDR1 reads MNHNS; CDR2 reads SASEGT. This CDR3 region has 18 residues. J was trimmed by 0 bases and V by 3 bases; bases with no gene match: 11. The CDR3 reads CASSEYLTGGRSTDTQYF. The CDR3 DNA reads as TGTGCCAGCAGTGAGTATTTGACGGGAGGGAGAAGCACAGATACGCAGTATTTT.

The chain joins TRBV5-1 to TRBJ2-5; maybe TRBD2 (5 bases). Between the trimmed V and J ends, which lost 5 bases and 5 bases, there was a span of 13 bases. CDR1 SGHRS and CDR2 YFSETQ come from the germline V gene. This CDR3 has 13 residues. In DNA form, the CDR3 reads TGCGCCAGCAGGGAAGGAAGGGAGGAGACCCAGTACTTC. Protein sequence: CASREGREETQYF.

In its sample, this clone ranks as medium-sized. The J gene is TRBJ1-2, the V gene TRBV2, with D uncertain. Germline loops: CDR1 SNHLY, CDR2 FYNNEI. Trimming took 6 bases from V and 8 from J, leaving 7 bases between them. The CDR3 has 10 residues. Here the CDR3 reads CASRRVGYTF. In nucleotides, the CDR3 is TGTGCCAGCAGGCGGGTAGGCTACACCTTC. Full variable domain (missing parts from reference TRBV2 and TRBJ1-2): EPEVTQTPSHQVTQMGQEVILRCVPISNHLYFYWYRQILGQKVEFLVSFYNNEISEKSEIFDDQFSVERPDGSNFTLKIRSTKLEDSAMYFCASRRVGYTFGSGTRLTVV.

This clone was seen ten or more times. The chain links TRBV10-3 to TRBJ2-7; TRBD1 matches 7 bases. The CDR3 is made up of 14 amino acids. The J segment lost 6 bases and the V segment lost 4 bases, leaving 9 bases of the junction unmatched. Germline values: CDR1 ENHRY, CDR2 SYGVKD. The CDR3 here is CAISAPGQRGEQYF. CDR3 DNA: TGTGCCATCAGTGCGCCGGGACAGAGGGGCGAGCAGTACTTC.

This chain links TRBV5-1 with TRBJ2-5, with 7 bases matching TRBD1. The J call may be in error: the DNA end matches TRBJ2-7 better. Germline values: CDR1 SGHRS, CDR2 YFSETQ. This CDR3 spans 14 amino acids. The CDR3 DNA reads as TGCGCCAGCAGCTCGACAGGGAGCTCCTACGAGCAGTACTTC. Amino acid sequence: CASSSTGSSYEQYF.

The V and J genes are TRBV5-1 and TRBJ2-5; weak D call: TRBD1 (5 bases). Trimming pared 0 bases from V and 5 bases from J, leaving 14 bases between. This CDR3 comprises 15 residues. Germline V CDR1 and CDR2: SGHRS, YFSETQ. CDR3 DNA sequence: TGCGCCAGCAGCTTGGTCCAAGGGCAGGGTGAGACCCAGTACTTC. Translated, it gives CASSLVQGQGETQYF.

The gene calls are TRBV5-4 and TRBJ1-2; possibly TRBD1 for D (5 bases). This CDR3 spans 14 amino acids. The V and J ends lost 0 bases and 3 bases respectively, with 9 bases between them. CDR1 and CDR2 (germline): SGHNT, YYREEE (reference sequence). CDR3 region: CASSLEGVYYGYTF. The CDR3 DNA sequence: TGTGCCAGCAGCTTGGAAGGGGTTTACTATGGCTACACCTTC.

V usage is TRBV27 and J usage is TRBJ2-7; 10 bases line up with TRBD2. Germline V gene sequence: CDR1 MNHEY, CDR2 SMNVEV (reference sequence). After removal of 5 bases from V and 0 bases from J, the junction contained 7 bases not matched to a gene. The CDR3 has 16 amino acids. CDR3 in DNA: TGTGCCAGCAGTCCCCGCTGGACTAGCGGCTCCTACGAGCAGTACTTC. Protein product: CASSPRWTSGSYEQYF.

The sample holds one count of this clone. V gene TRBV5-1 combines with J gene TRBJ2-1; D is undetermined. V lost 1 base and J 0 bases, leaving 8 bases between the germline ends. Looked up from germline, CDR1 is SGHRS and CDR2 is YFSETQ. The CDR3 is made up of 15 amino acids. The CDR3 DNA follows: TGCGCCAGCAGCTTGAAAGCTAGCTCCTACAATGAGCAGTTCTTC. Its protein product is CASSLKASSYNEQFF. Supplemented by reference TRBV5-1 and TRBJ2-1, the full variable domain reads KAGVTQTPRYLIKTRGQQVTLSCSPISGHRSVSWYQQTPGQGLQFLFEYFSETQRNKGNFPGRFSGRQFSNSRSEMNVSTLELGDSALYLCASSLKASSYNEQFFGPGTRLTVL.

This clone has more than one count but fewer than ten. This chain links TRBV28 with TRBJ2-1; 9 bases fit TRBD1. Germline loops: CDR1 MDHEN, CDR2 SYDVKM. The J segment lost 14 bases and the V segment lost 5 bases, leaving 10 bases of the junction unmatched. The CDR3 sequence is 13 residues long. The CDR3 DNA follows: TGTGCCAGCAGTATGTATGGGACAGGGTTTAAGTTCTTC. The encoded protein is CASSMYGTGFKFF.

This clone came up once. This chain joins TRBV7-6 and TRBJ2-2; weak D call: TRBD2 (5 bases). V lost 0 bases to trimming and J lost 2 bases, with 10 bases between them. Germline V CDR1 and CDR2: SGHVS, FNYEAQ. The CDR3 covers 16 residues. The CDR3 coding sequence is TGTGCCAGCAGCTTAGCGCGAGGGATCAACACCGGGGAGCTGTTTTTT. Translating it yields CASSLARGINTGELFF.